Each of the 20 T cell receptor beta chains below was sequenced from the same sample in a study of molecular identifiers for immune sequencing clone quantification (dated by TCRdb to the late 2010s). Receptor amplification or capture employed PCR. For sequencing, a NextSeq 500 was employed. TCRdb passed the public sequencing reads through fastp at Q25 and MiXCR, retaining productive beta sequences. Rows with a matching CDR3 protein are joined into one entry that keeps the most common DNA and genes. The sample table holds roughly 630,000 distinct CDR3 sequences, of which roughly 27% were seen once. The ten largest clones take up about 0.84% of the sample. The sample was naive CD8+ T cells from blood, with Jurkat cell RNA spiked in. The cell subset or site label corresponds to: FACS-sorted CD8+CD4-CCR7+CD45RA+ naive T cells. The receptors were gathered from a human donor in good health. Some libraries in this study had Jurkat cell RNA spiked in.

About this clonotype: This may be a read error: a much more frequent sequence differs by one nucleotide. The chain uses TRBV12-3 or TRBV12-4 and TRBJ2-1; TRBD2 might be the D (6 bases). CDR3 length: 15 amino acids. The V gene lost 7 bases and the J gene lost 7 bases, with 20 bases spanning the gap. The CDR3 DNA sequence: TGTGCCAGCACTCTTGGGGGACCAGCGGGTAATGAGCAGTTCTTC. Translation gives CASTLGGPAGNEQFF.

In its sample, this clonotype was seen many times. The rearrangement links TRBV4-3 to TRBJ1-3, with 7 bases that match TRBD1. CDR3 length equals 16 residues. In germline, CDR1 is LGHNA, CDR2 YSLEER. V gave up 1 base and J gave up 0 bases; unmatched junction bases: 3. CDR3 amino acids: CASSQAGTVSGNTIYF. The CDR3 nucleotides read TGCGCCAGCAGCCAAGCCGGGACAGTCTCTGGAAACACCATATATTTT.

This clonotype was counted at least ten times. The CDR3 DNA sequence: TGTGCCAGCAGCTTAGAATATCGGGACTCTGGGGCCAACGTCCTGACTTTC. The encoded protein is CASSLEYRDSGANVLTF. The genes are TRBV7-9 and TRBJ2-6; D is perhaps TRBD2 (5 bases). Germline V lookup: CDR1 SEHNR, CDR2 FQNEAQ (reference sequence). The germline V and J ends were trimmed by 1 base and 0 bases, with 10 bases remaining between them. The CDR3 loop spans 17 amino acids.

In this sample, this clonotype turned up a few times. The CDR3 DNA sequence: TGCAGTGCTAGGGACAAATCTAGCACAGATACGCAGTATTTT. This sequence encodes CSARDKSSTDTQYF. This chain uses TRBV20-1 with TRBJ2-3, with D possibly being TRBD1 (5 bases). The CDR3 has 14 residues. The germline V and J ends were trimmed by 3 bases and 0 bases, with 10 bases remaining between them. Germline CDR1 reads DFQATT; CDR2 reads SNEGSKA (reference sequence).

This clonotype was counted only a few times. The V call is TRBV12-3 or TRBV12-4, the J call TRBJ1-2, with D perhaps matching TRBD1 (5 bases). V was cut by 6 bases and J by 6 bases, with 11 bases left in between. This CDR3 has 12 residues. Here the CDR3 DNA reads TGTGCCAGCAGCCACAGGCTCAATGGCTACACCTTC. Translation: CASSHRLNGYTF.

This clonotype was seen repeatedly, ten times or more. This chain links TRBV19 with TRBJ1-2; no clear D gene. Germline-derived CDR1 and CDR2 are LNHDA and SQIVND (reference sequence). The CDR3 sequence is 14 residues long. V was cut by 6 bases and J by 0 bases, with 11 bases left in between. The CDR3 DNA is TGTGCCAGTAGGACCCTACAATCTAACTATGGCTACACCTTC. Its translation is CASRTLQSNYGYTF. Using reference TRBV19 and TRBJ1-2 for the parts outside the CDR3, the full variable domain is DGGITQSPKYLFRKEGQNVTLSCEQNLNHDAMYWYRQDPGQGLRLIYYSQIVNDFQKGDIAEGYSVSREKKESFPLTVTSAQKNPTAFYLCASRTLQSNYGYTFGSGTRLTVV.

The CDR3 nucleotides are TGTGCCAGCAGCAGAACCTCTAGCGGGAGAGGTCGGGAGACCCAGTACTTC. Translated, it gives CASSRTSSGRGRETQYF. The gene calls are TRBV9 and TRBJ2-5; 10 bases agree with TRBD2. Trimming removed 4 bases from V and 5 bases from J; junction bases left unmatched: 14. CDR3 size: 17 residues. The V gene's germline CDR1 is SGDLS and CDR2 YYNGEE.

This clonotype was picked up many times. The rearrangement links TRBV29-1 to TRBJ2-5, with unresolved D. V lost 0 bases to trimming and J lost 1 base, with 9 bases between them. The germline CDR1 and CDR2 sequences are SQVTM and ANQGSEA. There are 14 residues in the CDR3. CDR3: CSVEDRQSQETQYF. The CDR3 DNA follows: TGCAGCGTTGAAGATCGTCAGTCCCAAGAGACCCAGTACTTC.

V is TRBV24-1 and J is TRBJ2-5; D is unresolved. The length of the CDR3 is 16 residues. Trimming cost V 4 bases and J 0 bases, with 14 bases left between them. CDR1 is KGHDR and CDR2 is SFDVKD in the germline V gene. The CDR3 spells CATSELGSAYQETQYF. CDR3 bases: TGTGCCACCAGTGAGTTAGGATCGGCATACCAAGAGACCCAGTACTTC.

This clonotype was observed many times. The chain is built from TRBV6-5 and TRBJ1-1, with TRBD1 matching over 9 bases. The CDR3 runs 16 residues. The ends lost 6 bases at V and 1 base at J; junction bases unmatched: 9. Germline CDR1 is MNHEY and CDR2 is SVGAGI. The CDR3 loop is CASRDAGQGENTEAFF. Written as DNA, the CDR3 is TGTGCCAGCAGAGACGCGGGACAGGGAGAGAACACTGAAGCTTTCTTT.

This clonotype was detected ten times or more. The J gene is TRBJ2-7, the V gene TRBV4-3, with D possibly TRBD1 on 6 matching bases. CDR1 LGHNA and CDR2 YSLEER come from the germline V gene. This CDR3 is 16 amino acids long. The V end lost 0 bases, the J end lost 0 bases, and 12 bases lay between the germline ends. The CDR3 bases are TGCGCCAGCAGCCAAGATCGACAGGCTAGCTCCTACGAGCAGTACTTC. It is translated as CASSQDRQASSYEQYF.

The V call is TRBV27, the J call TRBJ2-5; D gene uncertain. This CDR3 is built from 16 residues. Germline CDR1 and CDR2: MNHEY and SMNVEV (reference sequence). Trimming took 5 bases from V and 2 from J, leaving 18 bases between them. The CDR3: CASSLYPETVQETQYF. CDR3 DNA: TGTGCCAGCAGTCTATATCCCGAAACGGTTCAAGAGACCCAGTACTTC.

In this sample, this clonotype turned up many times. The V and J genes are TRBV20-1 and TRBJ1-4, with D possibly TRBD1 on 6 matching bases. V was cut by 0 bases and J by 3 bases, with 20 bases left in between. CDR3 length: 18 amino acids. The germline V gene has CDR1 DFQATT and CDR2 SNEGSKA (reference sequence). CDR3 bases: TGCAGTGCTAGAGATTCCACTCCAAACAGGGTTCCTAATGAAAAACTGTTTTTT. This sequence encodes CSARDSTPNRVPNEKLFF.

This clonotype was counted only a few times. The rearrangement joins TRBV7-9 to TRBJ2-5; D possibly corresponds to TRBD2 (5 bases). CDR1 and CDR2 (germline): SEHNR, FQNEAQ (reference sequence). The CDR3 covers 12 residues. V lost 10 bases, J lost 4 bases, and 13 bases lay in between. The CDR3 region has the DNA TGTGCCACCGCCGGGGTGTCAGAGACCCAGTACTTC. It translates to CATAGVSETQYF.

With regard to this clonotype: A much larger clone differs from this one at a single base, so this may be a read error. V is TRBV30 and J is TRBJ2-1; D gene ambiguous. Per germline, CDR1 GTSNPN and CDR2 SVGIG (reference sequence). Trimming stripped 0 bases from V and 15 bases from J, with 15 bases between. This CDR3 spans 12 amino acids. The CDR3 coding sequence is TGTGCCTGGAGTGTTGTGGGCCCGGAAGGGTTCTTC. Translating gives CAWSVVGPEGFF.

To note about this clonotype: At one end, the junction sequence differs from germline, possibly due to a read error. The chain uses TRBV19 and TRBJ2-1; D not resolved. The germline gives CDR1 LNHDA, CDR2 SQIVND (reference sequence). CDR3 length: 11 amino acids. DNA for the CDR3: TGTGCCGGTAGCCGGGCCCCAGAGCAGTTCTTC. It codes for CAGSRAPEQFF.

This clonotype appeared a few times. This sequence joins TRBV6-6 and TRBJ2-1; D perhaps matches TRBD2 (5 bases). Trimming removed 7 bases from V and 5 bases from J, with 18 bases in between. The germline V gene encodes CDR1 MNHNY and CDR2 SVGAGI (reference sequence). The CDR3 has 15 amino acids. The CDR3 DNA is TGTGCCAGCATCCCGCCGGTTGAGGGAAACAATGAGCAGTTCTTC. As protein: CASIPPVEGNNEQFF.

This clonotype was seen a few times. This chain joins TRBV27 and TRBJ1-6; TRBD1 is a possible D gene (5 bases). Trimming removed 6 bases at V and 0 bases at J, with 12 bases between. The CDR3 spans 16 residues. The germline gives CDR1 MNHEY, CDR2 SMNVEV (reference sequence). CDR3 loop: CASSYGGVSYNSPLHF. The CDR3 region has the DNA TGTGCCAGCAGCTATGGGGGTGTCTCCTATAATTCACCCCTCCACTTT.

This clonotype turned up a few times. J is TRBJ2-7 and V is TRBV20-1; D perhaps matches TRBD2 (6 bases). Germline V gene lookup returns CDR1 DFQATT and CDR2 SNEGSKA (reference sequence). The CDR3 spans 13 residues. Deletions cut 6 bases from V and 1 base from J, with 13 bases between. The DNA of the CDR3 is TGCAGTGCCCACTCCGGGGGATCCTACGAGCAGTACTTC. Protein sequence: CSAHSGGSYEQYF.

Concerning this clonotype itself: This could be a read error, since a much larger clone is one nucleotide away. V gene TRBV24-1 combines with J gene TRBJ2-3; D remains unclear. Germline CDR1 reads KGHDR; CDR2 reads SFDVKD. The CDR3 has 13 residues. CDR3 in amino acids: CATSPTDTDTHYF. CDR3 DNA: TGTGCCACCAGCCCTACAGACACAGATACGCATTATTTT.